The clone carrying this T cell receptor beta chain has just a few counts. Synthesis of cDNA was carried out by template-switch 5'RACE. The reaction used 10-nucleotide random UMIs. One entry per CDR3 protein results from TCRdb running MiXCR on the 5' RACE reads. Here the sample spans about 66,000 distinct CDR3 sequences, roughly 4.8% being singletons. The data were taken from a study of neurological immune-mediated disorders. With 3 bases clipped from V and 5 bases from J, the junction kept 9 bases outside the gene matches. From germline, CDR1 is LGHDT and CDR2 YNNKEL (reference sequence). The CDR3 has 16 residues.

The clonotype originates from a woman in her seventies with multiple sclerosis. The sample consisted of PBMCs. J is TRBJ2-2 and V is TRBV3-1; 7 bases align to TRBD2. Here the CDR3 reads CASSQEFAGVTGELFF. CDR3 bases: TGTGCCAGCAGCCAGGAGTTTGCGGGAGTAACCGGGGAGCTGTTTTTT.